Listed below are T cell receptor beta chains from one sample, sequenced in a study of blood T cell repertoires in COVID-19. Method: immunoSEQ multiplex PCR; TCRdb's copy keeps in-frame clones and lacks some. The table shows approximately 200,000 clones, with around 87% occurring only once. Sequencing used peripheral blood. These receptors all stem from a man between 60 and 75 years old who had recovered from COVID-19. Each CDR3 is given with its conserved first and last residue. D genes are given only for firm matches. Part of the rows lack a size; the others show once, few, many or a class for expanded clones.

j_gene: TRBJ2-1
abundance: NA
d_gene: NA
v_gene: TRBV7-6
CDR3aa: CASSPLVTGRADEQFF
CDR3nt: TGTGCCAGCAGTCCCCTAGTAACAGGGCGGGCGGATGAGCAGTTCTTC

j_gene: TRBJ1-4
abundance: NA
d_gene: NA
v_gene: TRBV10-3
CDR3aa: CAISSGEKLFF
CDR3nt: TGTGCCATCAGTTCCGGGGAAAAACTGTTTTTT

j_gene: TRBJ2-3
abundance: NA
d_gene: TRBD2
v_gene: TRBV9
CDR3aa: CASSSSAGGLRDTQYF
CDR3nt: TGTGCCAGCAGCTCCTCGGCGGGGGGGCTTAGAGATACGCAGTATTTT

j_gene: TRBJ2-1
abundance: NA
d_gene: TRBD2
v_gene: TRBV7-8
CDR3aa: CASSPGAGGLDEQFF
CDR3nt: TGTGCCAGCAGCCCAGGCGCGGGGGGGCTCGATGAGCAGTTCTTC

j_gene: TRBJ2-2
abundance: NA
d_gene: TRBD2
v_gene: TRBV5-4
CDR3aa: CASSPTGTSGTGELFF
CDR3nt: TGTGCCAGCAGCCCTACCGGGACTAGCGGCACCGGGGAGCTGTTTTTT

j_gene: TRBJ1-5
abundance: NA
d_gene: NA
v_gene: TRBV10-3
CDR3aa: CAISESVQGPQHF
CDR3nt: TGTGCCATCAGTGAGTCGGTTCAGGGGCCCCAGCATTTT

j_gene: TRBJ2-6
abundance: NA
d_gene: TRBD2
v_gene: TRBV5-1
CDR3aa: CASRGLLAGSGANVLTF
CDR3nt: TGCGCCAGCAGGGGGCTCCTAGCGGGCTCTGGGGCCAACGTCCTGACTTTC

j_gene: TRBJ1-4
abundance: NA
d_gene: NA
v_gene: TRBV6-1
CDR3aa: CASSESLLYATNEKLFF
CDR3nt: TGTGCCAGCAGTGAAAGCCTTCTCTATGCAACTAATGAAAAACTGTTTTTT

j_gene: TRBJ2-7
abundance: once
d_gene: NA
v_gene: TRBV7-6
CDR3aa: CASSSRGGRAPYEQYF
CDR3nt: TGTGCCAGCAGCTCGAGAGGGGGGAGGGCCCCCTACGAGCAGTACTTC

j_gene: TRBJ1-5
abundance: NA
d_gene: NA
v_gene: TRBV19
CDR3aa: CASSIMTGNNQPQHF
CDR3nt: TGTGCCAGTAGTATAATGACAGGCAACAATCAGCCCCAGCATTTT

j_gene: TRBJ1-4
abundance: NA
d_gene: NA
v_gene: TRBV6-5
CDR3aa: CASRGQAAEKLFF
CDR3nt: TGTGCCAGCAGGGGCCAAGCGGCGGAAAAACTGTTTTTT

j_gene: TRBJ1-2
abundance: NA
d_gene: NA
v_gene: TRBV18
CDR3aa: CASSNGGDGGYTF
CDR3nt: TGTGCCAGCTCGAACGGGGGGGACGGTGGCTACACCTTC

j_gene: TRBJ2-3
abundance: NA
d_gene: NA
v_gene: TRBV10-1
CDR3aa: CASSNGGTDTQYF
CDR3nt: TGCGCCAGCAGTAATGGGGGGACAGATACGCAGTATTTT

j_gene: TRBJ2-1
abundance: NA
d_gene: NA
v_gene: TRBV9
CDR3aa: CASSVAGIAVNNEQFF
CDR3nt: TGTGCCAGCAGCGTAGCTGGGATAGCGGTTAACAATGAGCAGTTCTTC

j_gene: TRBJ1-3
abundance: few
d_gene: NA
v_gene: TRBV3-1/TRBV3-2
CDR3aa: CASSQEEVSGNTIYF
CDR3nt: TGTGCCAGCAGCCAAGAAGAGGTTTCCGGAAACACCATATATTTT

j_gene: TRBJ2-7
abundance: NA
d_gene: TRBD1
v_gene: TRBV5-4
CDR3aa: CASSLGQGRPYEQYF
CDR3nt: TGTGCCAGCAGCCTGGGACAGGGGCGGCCCTACGAGCAGTACTTC